The 23 T cell receptor beta chains presented below share a single source sample, sequenced in a study of T cell responses to AZD1222 COVID-19 vaccine (dated by TCRdb to 2020 to 2023). This specimen's time point label, per the study, means: about 28 days (+/-7) after the second vaccine dose. To prepare the library, the immunoSEQ multiplex PCR assay was applied. The table comes from immuneACCESS by way of TCRdb, which keeps in-frame sequences with V and J called. Part of the clones is missing from these tables; in studies checked, under half for an unresolved V gene and the rest for unknown reasons. The sample records about 270,000 clones, around 92% of which are singletons. Clones ranked in the top ten supply roughly 0.51% of the sample. The source material was peripheral blood, sampled 28 days after the second AZD1222 dose. These receptors originate from an adult who received the AZD1222 COVID-19 vaccine.

The chain is built from TRBV7-8 and TRBJ2-5; unclear D gene. V was trimmed by 5 bases and J by 4 bases, leaving 5 bases between them. From germline, CDR1 is SGHVS and CDR2 FQNEAQ. The CDR3 sequence is 11 residues long. CDR3 protein: CASSLTETQYF. As DNA, the CDR3 is TGTGCCAGCAGCCTGACAGAGACCCAGTACTTC.

V is TRBV15 and J is TRBJ2-1; no firm D call. CDR3 length: 13 amino acids. V dropped 3 bases and J dropped 9 bases, with 12 bases sitting between them. Germline CDR1 is LNHNV and CDR2 is YYDKDF (reference sequence). In DNA, the CDR3 is TGTGCCACCAGCAGTACGGAAATGGGTGAGCAGTTCTTC. Its protein product is CATSSTEMGEQFF.

The rearrangement uses TRBV6-2 or TRBV6-3 and TRBJ1-1; weak D call: TRBD1 (5 bases). The V end was cut by 5 bases, the J end by 4 bases, with 17 bases between. CDR1 is MNHEY, CDR2 SVGEGT, per germline. The CDR3 is 15 amino acids. In DNA, the CDR3 is TGTGCCAGCAGTGAGGTGAAAGGGGAGAGCACTGAAGCTTTCTTT. Residues: CASSEVKGESTEAFF.

The chain uses TRBV6-5 and TRBJ2-5; no reliable D call. The V end lost 6 bases, the J end lost 5 bases, and 16 bases lay between the germline ends. Germline loops: CDR1 MNHEY, CDR2 SVGAGI. This CDR3 is built from 14 residues. CDR3: CASSPTLLGETQYF. The CDR3 DNA reads as TGTGCCAGCAGCCCCACCCTCTTAGGGGAGACCCAGTACTTC.

This sequence joins TRBV29-1 and TRBJ1-4, with D hard to call. CDR3 length equals 11 residues. The V gene's germline CDR1 is SQVTM and CDR2 ANQGSEA. V lost 3 bases and J lost 7, with 6 bases in between. CDR3 sequence reads: CSVEGGEKLFF. The CDR3 nucleotides are TGCAGCGTTGAGGGTGGTGAAAAACTGTTTTTT.

This sequence joins TRBV4-2 and TRBJ2-4; D is uncertain. Germline lookup yields CDR1 LGHNA and CDR2 YNFKEQ. CDR3 length equals 14 residues. Trimming stripped 0 bases from V and 4 bases from J, with 7 bases between. CDR3 amino acids: CASSQDLGKNIQYF. In DNA form, the CDR3 reads TGTGCCAGCAGCCAAGATCTTGGGAAAAACATTCAGTACTTC.

The rearrangement uses TRBV30 and TRBJ1-6; D gene uncertain. V lost 0 bases and J lost 10, with 10 bases in between. The CDR3 is 13 residues long. Germline lookup yields CDR1 GTSNPN and CDR2 SVGIG (reference sequence). This CDR3 is CAWSVPIGSPLHF. Here the CDR3 DNA reads TGTGCCTGGAGTGTACCTATAGGATCACCCCTCCACTTT.

On this clone: The same CDR3 arises from other DNA sequences in this sample as well. The J gene is TRBJ1-5, the V gene TRBV28, with no clear D. V gave up 3 bases and J gave up 2 bases, with 5 bases separating them. Germline values: CDR1 MDHEN, CDR2 SYDVKM. The CDR3 is made up of 13 amino acids. CDR3: CASSFYGNQPQHF. CDR3 DNA sequence: TGTGCCAGCAGTTTCTATGGCAATCAGCCCCAGCATTTT.

The rearrangement joins TRBV28 to TRBJ1-6, with no clear D. The CDR3 consists of 11 residues. V was trimmed by 6 bases and J by 7 bases, leaving 4 bases between them. Germline values: CDR1 MDHEN, CDR2 SYDVKM. The CDR3 sequence is CASSRNSPLHF. CDR3 DNA sequence: TGTGCCAGCAGCCGAAATTCACCCCTCCACTTT.

The DNA of the CDR3 is TGTGCCAGCAGTCCCTTTGCAGGGACCTCCTACAATGAGCAGTTCTTC. It translates to CASSPFAGTSYNEQFF. V usage is TRBV14 and J usage is TRBJ2-1; D tentatively fits TRBD1 or TRBD2 (5 bases each). The CDR3 totals 16 residues. The V gene's germline CDR1 is SGHDN and CDR2 FVKESK. The V end was cut by 6 bases, the J end by 0 bases, with 15 bases between.

This chain connects TRBV6-5 to TRBJ2-5; unclear D gene. The germline CDR1 and CDR2 sequences are MNHEY and SVGAGI. Deletions cut 2 bases from V and 2 bases from J, with 9 bases between. The CDR3 has 14 residues. In nucleotides, the CDR3 is TGTGCCAGCAGTTACCTGGACGAGCAAGAGACCCAGTACTTC. It codes for CASSYLDEQETQYF.

The gene calls are TRBV4-3 and TRBJ2-1; 10 bases are shared with TRBD2. The CDR3 extends over 21 amino acids. With 1 base clipped from V and 0 bases from J, the junction kept 15 bases outside the gene matches. From germline, CDR1 is LGHNA and CDR2 YSLEER. The CDR3 reads CASSQAGPGLAQSSSYNEQFF. The CDR3 DNA is TGCGCCAGCAGCCAAGCCGGGCCGGGACTAGCGCAATCGAGCTCCTACAATGAGCAGTTCTTC.

This clone was recorded once. The rearrangement uses TRBV20-1 and TRBJ1-3, with a tentative D call TRBD1 (6 bases). The CDR3 has 16 residues. CDR1 is DFQATT, CDR2 SNEGSKA, per germline (reference sequence). The V end lost 3 bases, the J end lost 4 bases, and 19 bases lay between the germline ends. The DNA of the CDR3 is TGCAGTGCTAGTGAAGGATCGGGGGCGGCCGGAAACACCATATATTTT. Residues: CSASEGSGAAGNTIYF.

This clone was counted ten times or more. The chain couples TRBV6-5 to TRBJ2-1; 11 bases line up with TRBD2. CDR3 length: 15 amino acids. The germline V gene encodes CDR1 MNHEY and CDR2 SVGAGI. V was pared by 6 bases and J by 3 bases, with 4 bases of the junction left unmatched. CDR3 sequence: CASSPGLADYNEQFF. The CDR3 nucleotides read TGTGCCAGCAGCCCGGGACTAGCGGACTACAATGAGCAGTTCTTC.

This chain uses TRBV7-2 with TRBJ2-3; D assignment may be TRBD1 or TRBD2 (5 bases each). The germline gives CDR1 SGHTA, CDR2 FQGNSA. V lost 7 bases and J 3 bases, leaving 11 bases between the germline ends. This CDR3 contains 13 residues. CDR3 in amino acids: CASIRDGTDTQYF. The CDR3 DNA reads TGTGCCAGCATCAGGGACGGAACAGATACGCAGTATTTT. Using reference TRBV7-2 and TRBJ2-3 for the parts outside the CDR3, the full variable domain is GAGVSQSPSNKVTEKGKDVELRCDPISGHTALYWYRQSLGQGLEFLIYFQGNSAPDKSGLPSDRFSAERTGGSVSTLTIQRTQQEDSAVYLCASIRDGTDTQYFGPGTRLTVL.

The genes are TRBV24-1 and TRBJ1-2; no definite D call. The germline gives CDR1 KGHDR, CDR2 SFDVKD. V was trimmed by 6 bases and J by 8 bases, leaving 15 bases between them. This CDR3 is built from 13 residues. The CDR3 nucleotides are TGTGCCACCAGTTTAGGTGAATCTAGGGGCTACACCTTC. Translation gives CATSLGESRGYTF.

The genes are TRBV7-9 and TRBJ1-1; tentative D call: TRBD1 (5 bases). The CDR3 spans 14 residues. CDR1 is SEHNR and CDR2 is FQNEAQ in the germline V gene (reference sequence). The V end was cut by 5 bases, the J end by 0 bases, with 10 bases between. CDR3 DNA: TGTGCCAGCAGCCAGACAGCCCTGAACACTGAAGCTTTCTTT. This encodes CASSQTALNTEAFF.

V usage is TRBV18 and J usage is TRBJ1-1, with 10 positions matching TRBD1. The ends lost 4 bases at V and 3 bases at J; junction bases unmatched: 2. This CDR3 has 14 residues. CDR1 is KGHSH and CDR2 is LQKENI in the germline V gene. The CDR3 coding sequence is TGTGCCAGCTCACTGGGGACAGGGGACACTGAAGCTTTCTTT. It specifies CASSLGTGDTEAFF.

V and J are TRBV21-1 and TRBJ1-5. TRBV21-1 constitutes a pseudogene. The CDR3 totals 16 residues. The CDR3 loop reads CASSKGEDRLNQPQHF. In DNA, the CDR3 is TGTGCCAGCAGCAAGGGAGAGGACCGTTTAAATCAGCCCCAGCATTTT.

The gene calls are TRBV18 and TRBJ1-4; D is uncertain. Germline V gene data show CDR1 as KGHSH and CDR2 as LQKENI. The CDR3 sequence is 15 residues long. Trimming stripped 6 bases from V and 0 bases from J, with 11 bases between. The CDR3 reads CASSIYSATNEKLFF. The CDR3 DNA reads as TGTGCCAGCTCCATATACAGCGCAACTAATGAAAAACTGTTTTTT.

V usage is TRBV29-1 and J usage is TRBJ2-3; D not certain. Germline CDR1 reads SQVTM; CDR2 reads ANQGSEA. This CDR3 contains 14 residues. Deletions cut 7 bases from V and 2 bases from J, with 16 bases between. This CDR3 reads CSGWAGLSTDTQYF. CDR3 DNA sequence: TGCAGCGGGTGGGCAGGCTTGTCCACAGATACGCAGTATTTT.

CDR3 DNA: TGCAGCGTTGGATTGAACGAGCAGTACTTC. It yields the protein CSVGLNEQYF. This chain joins TRBV29-1 and TRBJ2-7; D unresolved. CDR1 is SQVTM, CDR2 ANQGSEA, per germline. CDR3 size: 10 residues. V was cut by 4 bases and J by 5 bases, with 6 bases left in between.

This chain joins TRBV19 and TRBJ1-5; D perhaps matches TRBD1 (5 bases). In germline, CDR1 is LNHDA, CDR2 SQIVND (reference sequence). The CDR3 extends over 16 amino acids. Trimming shortened V by 10 bases and J by 2 bases, and 21 bases separated the two germline ends. This CDR3 reads CATRGREGSGNQPQHF. CDR3 nucleotide sequence: TGTGCCACCCGGGGGAGGGAGGGCTCTGGCAATCAGCCCCAGCATTTT. The complete variable domain, with remaining parts taken from reference TRBV19 and TRBJ1-5, reads DGGITQSPKYLFRKEGQNVTLSCEQNLNHDAMYWYRQDPGQGLRLIYYSQIVNDFQKGDIAEGYSVSREKKESFPLTVTSAQKNPTAFYLCATRGREGSGNQPQHFGDGTRLSIL.